This TCR beta chain was captured in a study of regulatory and conventional T cells in RAG deficiency. Study-wide results and caveats: Shannon entropy fell and Simpson indices rose in RAG-deficient patients. Omenn patients showed >90% Treg-Tconv overlap and shorter CDR3 lengths. Other subsets showed approximately 9.6-fold reductions, but Treg unique TCR beta sequences fell about 100-fold in these patients.

TCRdb keeps only in-frame clones here, not all; method: immunoSEQ multiplex PCR. The sample lists 45,000 to 50,000 clones, around 90% occurring once. Genomic DNA came from blood conventional CD4+ T cells gated CD25-low CD127-high. This CDR3 region has 18 residues. CDR1 and CDR2 (germline): SGHRS, YFSETQ. Germline trimming cut 5 bases from V and 0 bases from J; bases unmatched to any gene: 13. For this clone: As yet, its antigen is unknown.

The sample was also reused in another study, on regulatory T cells. That study adds: Amplification used 52 TRBV primers and 13 TRBJ primers. Skewed V and J usage and few unique V-J pairs marked patient repertoires, most in Tregs.

The V gene is TRBV5-1, the J gene TRBJ2-1, with 8 bases that match TRBD2. The source is a human donor in good health. Input material: CD4+ effector T cells sorted from blood. CDR3 loop: CASSLGTSGLGSYNEQFF. CDR3 nucleotides: TGCGCCAGCAGTCTTGGGACTAGTGGCTTGGGCTCCTACAATGAGCAGTTCTTC.